This T cell receptor beta chain came from a study of beta chain features in type 1 diabetes (dated by TCRdb to about 2018). As for the study more broadly: Patients and healthy donors did not differ in mean age, gender distribution, total cell number or subset yield. Regulatory and stem cell-like memory subsets were isolated from only 8 patients and roughly 8 healthy donors, whereas naive and central memory subsets came from all 30 or so donors. A total of roughly 99 million sorted cells were examined across all samples, and the number of cells per subset was strongly correlated with RNA yield. The study compared the TCRB repertoires of sorted circulating CD4+ T cell subsets in recently diagnosed type 1 diabetes patients with those in matched healthy donors.

Deletion took 1 base off V and 5 bases off J, with a span of 9 bases between the germline ends. According to the germline V gene, CDR1 reads SGDLS and CDR2 reads YYNGEE. There are 13 amino acids in the CDR3, from cysteine to phenylalanine inclusive. The retained sequence is limited to the CDR3, 39 bases, with the frame set at the first base. The entire amount of isolated RNA was reverse transcribed using the High Capacity cDNA Reverse Transcription Kit, so the sequenced TCRB transcripts were expressed ones. Deep immunoSEQ sequencing was applied to naive, central memory and regulatory T cell samples, giving an average of roughly 3.6 million total reads per sample. Sorted cells were lysed in RLT buffer and RNA was extracted with DNase-treated RNeasy Micro or Mini kits, depending on cell number. Each cell subset was processed on its own to prevent cross-contamination, while patient and healthy donor samples were processed together. Using the immunoSEQ multiplex PCR, TCRB sequences were amplified from cDNA into 87-bp fragments spanning the CDR3 region. Sequencing of the amplicons was done on the Illumina HiSeq platform. Under the source paper's analysis protocol: PCR bias was computationally corrected using synthetic template baselines, reads within Hamming distance 2 were collapsed, and singletons that could not be merged were discarded. Reads were aligned to IMGT to assign V, D and J genes, CDR3 length, and insertions or deletions at six rearrangement sites. Within each subset, clonotype counts were normalized to sorted cell number, and only after that were true diversity and Gini coefficients computed with the tcR R package. The overlap coefficient, calculated on TCRB nucleotide sequences, was used to measure repertoire sharing. What TCRdb holds here is the immuneACCESS table cut down to in-frame rearrangements. Part of the clones is not present; checked against another copy, under half of the missing clones reflect an unresolved V gene, and the others are unexplained. The DNA was the basis for D and trimming; V, J and clone size are from that table. Counted in this sample were about 290,000 clones; approximately 8% of them appeared once. The top ten clones comprise 0.9% to 1.2% of the sample.

Each donor gave one peripheral blood draw, about 100 mL on average, collected into heparinised tubes. Naive, central memory, regulatory and stem cell-like memory CD4+ T cells were sorted on a BD FACSAria II using a panel including CD45RO, CCR7, CD25, CD127, CD95 and CD27. All sorted populations exceeded 95% purity. PBMCs were isolated immediately by Lymphoprep density gradient centrifugation and stained directly without culture. So that batch effects would be minimized, each experiment stained and sorted samples in pairs, pairing one healthy donor with one patient. Study-level results and caveats: Only small numbers of individuals were included in the HLA sub-analyses, which left unresolved whether HLA type had any influence on TCRB rearrangement. The naive, central memory and regulatory TCRB repertoires appeared to resemble one another more closely among patients than among healthy donors. PCR might favor shorter templates, but patient and control samples were amplified and corrected together, so any skew would affect both groups equally. Type 1 diabetes patients showed a moderate but significant shortening of TCRB CDR3 length in all four CD4+ subsets. Fewer insertions and more nucleotide deletions at VDJ recombination sites were observed in patients with type 1 diabetes, implying thymic rearrangement abnormalities. Because cDNA was sequenced instead of genomic DNA, highly expressing activated cells could be over-represented, though the groups showed no difference in activation or CD3 levels.

A note on this clone: Its antigen target is currently unknown. The input lacks base qualities; no much larger clone sits a single base away.

Sequenced: central memory CD4+ T cells from blood. Recombination linked TRBV9 to TRBJ1-1; the D segment cannot be called with confidence. The receptor comes from a woman between 18 and 29 years old in good health. The CDR3 reads CASSVFEGTEAFF. The DNA reads as follows: TGTGCCAGCAGCGTATTCGAGGGAACTGAAGCTTTCTTT. Full variable domain (CDR3 extended with the reference TRBV9 and TRBJ1-1 proteins): DSGVTQTPKHLITATGQRVTLRCSPRSGDLSVYWYQQSLDQGLQFLIQYYNGEERAKGNILERFSAQQFPDLHSELNLSSLELGDSALYFCASSVFEGTEAFFGQGTRLTVV.